The entry below gives a single T cell receptor (beta chain) sequence along with its context. This specimen belongs to a study of blood T cell repertoires in COVID-19. Study at large: The United States, Italy and Spain provided the acute and convalescent COVID-19 samples. Sources were T cells, B-cell-depleted T cells, or PBMCs; the material itself was cDNA or gDNA.

The germline CDR1 and CDR2 sequences are SEHNR and FQNEAQ (reference sequence). The V and J ends lost 5 bases and 5 bases respectively, with 18 bases between them. The CDR3 has 15 residues. Per the original data handling: Amplification of reference gene primers was used by the study to estimate nucleated cell counts. The table came from immunoSEQ multiplex PCR; TCRdb's copy has only in-frame clones and leaves some out. V, J and clone size are taken as reported in that table, and D and trimming were inferred from the DNA itself. The table includes approximately 200,000 clones, roughly 87% detected once.

This receptor was identified in a man aged 18 to 30 with acute COVID-19. Sequencing was performed on PBMCs or T cells enriched from blood (not recorded which). V usage is TRBV7-9 and J usage is TRBJ2-5; D is perhaps TRBD1 (6 bases). CDR3 coding DNA: TGTGCCAGCAGCCCACACCATGGGGGCTTGGAGACCCAGTACTTC. Encoded protein: CASSPHHGGLETQYF. The variable domain in full, with the rest retrieved from reference TRBV7-9 and TRBJ2-5, is DTGVSQNPRHKITKRGQNVTFRCDPISEHNRLYWYRQTLGQGPEFLTYFQNEAQLEKSRLLSDRFSAERPKGSFSTLEIQRTEQGDSAMYLCASSPHHGGLETQYFGPGTRLLVL.